Each of the 9 T cell receptor beta chains below was sequenced from the same sample in a study of blood T cell repertoires in COVID-19 (dated by TCRdb to 2018 to 2021). Preparation of the library involved the immunoSEQ multiplex PCR assay. TCRdb provides this immuneACCESS table in a form limited to in-frame rearrangements. Some clones are lacking; in checked studies, under half of them reflect an unresolved V gene, and why the rest are absent is not known. The sample yields tens of thousands of clones; around 86% were counted once. Around a sixth of the sample is taken by the ten largest. The specimen was peripheral blood. These receptors were obtained from a man aged 55-75 years with active or convalescent COVID-19.

The gene calls are TRBV6-5 and TRBJ2-5; TRBD1 aligns across 7 bases. Per the germline V gene, CDR1 is MNHEY and CDR2 is SVGAGI. V shed 2 bases and J 4 bases; nucleotides not matched to a gene: 10. The CDR3 consists of 16 residues. In DNA form, the CDR3 reads TGTGCCAGCAGTTACGTTTTCACAGGGGCGCGAGAGACCCAGTACTTC. This gives the protein CASSYVFTGARETQYF.

This clone was picked up a small number of times. This chain joins TRBV28 and TRBJ2-7; 7 positions match TRBD1. The CDR3 loop spans 16 amino acids. Germline V lookup: CDR1 MDHEN, CDR2 SYDVKM. The J segment lost 1 base and the V segment lost 5 bases, leaving 11 bases of the junction unmatched. The CDR3 sequence is CASSVLRDSSSYEQYF. The CDR3, as DNA: TGTGCCAGCAGTGTCCTGAGGGACAGCTCTTCCTACGAGCAGTACTTC.

The J gene is TRBJ2-4, the V gene TRBV2, with 9 bases that match TRBD1. The CDR3 loop spans 14 amino acids. Germline V gene data show CDR1 as SNHLY and CDR2 as FYNNEI. V was clipped by 8 bases and J by 1 base; unmatched bases: 3. In nucleotides, the CDR3 is TGTGCCAGCCGGGACAGGGAGGCCAAAAACATTCAGTACTTC. Its protein product is CASRDREAKNIQYF.

This chain joins TRBV5-4 and TRBJ2-2, with a tentative D call TRBD2 (7 bases). Germline CDR1 and CDR2: SGHNT and YYREEE (reference sequence). The V end was cut by 4 bases, the J end by 4 bases, with 17 bases between. The CDR3 covers 16 residues. The CDR3 DNA is TGTGCCAGCAGCACAGGAGGGGGGGCAGGCACCGGGGAGCTGTTTTTT. Translated, it gives CASSTGGGAGTGELFF.

This clone was counted ten times or more. Other DNA sequences from this sample encode an identical CDR3 as well. V gene TRBV27 combines with J gene TRBJ2-7, with 11 bases matching TRBD1. Germline V gene data show CDR1 as MNHEY and CDR2 as SMNVEV (reference sequence). The CDR3 is 14 residues long. Germline trimming cut 5 bases from V and 6 bases from J; bases unmatched to any gene: 6. This chain's CDR3 is CASSLGQGVGEQYF. CDR3 DNA: TGTGCCAGCAGTCTGGGACAGGGGGTGGGCGAGCAGTACTTC.

J is TRBJ2-2 and V is TRBV4-2, with D tentatively TRBD2 (5 bases). Germline loops: CDR1 LGHNA, CDR2 YNFKEQ. The V end was cut by 4 bases, the J end by 4 bases, with 10 bases between. The CDR3 contains 14 residues. The chain's CDR3 is CASSPAGLTGELFF. CDR3 bases: TGTGCCAGCAGCCCGGCGGGCCTCACCGGGGAGCTGTTTTTT.

This chain uses TRBV5-4 with TRBJ1-1; TRBD1 agrees at 9 bases. The germline V gene has CDR1 SGHNT and CDR2 YYREEE (reference sequence). The CDR3 has 15 amino acids. V gave up 5 bases and J gave up 5 bases; unmatched junction bases: 10. The CDR3 sequence: CASRSATGGATEAFF. The CDR3 region has the DNA TGTGCCAGCAGATCCGCCACAGGGGGCGCGACTGAAGCTTTCTTT.

The chain carries TRBV6-2 or TRBV6-3 and TRBJ1-4, with D perhaps TRBD1 (5 bases). Trimming stripped 2 bases from V and 7 bases from J, with 11 bases between. The CDR3 extends over 14 amino acids. The germline V gene encodes CDR1 MNHEY and CDR2 SVGEGT. The CDR3 protein is CASSYGRVGEKLFF. CDR3 in DNA: TGTGCCAGCAGTTACGGCAGGGTGGGTGAAAAACTGTTTTTT.

The chain combines TRBV6-6 with TRBJ2-1; D might be TRBD2 (6 bases). The length of the CDR3 is 16 residues. The V and J ends lost 5 bases and 0 bases respectively, with 14 bases between them. Germline loops: CDR1 MNHNY, CDR2 SVGAGI (reference sequence). The CDR3 bases are TGTGCCAGCAGTCCCCGAGGAGGGAGCTCCTACAATGAGCAGTTCTTC. Encoded protein: CASSPRGGSSYNEQFF.